Detailed here is one TCR beta chain. The data stem from a study of blood T cell repertoires in COVID-19. Study background: COVID-19 samples from acute and convalescent phases originated in the United States, Italy and Spain. The cDNA or gDNA used as material had been derived from T cells, B-cell-depleted T cells, or PBMCs.

Source study methods: Estimated nucleated cell counts came from reference gene primer amplification. Profiling relied on immunoSEQ multiplex PCR, and the TCRdb table lists in-frame clones only, not all of them. The V and J calls and clone size come from that table; D and trimming were worked out from the DNA. Of 95,000 to 100,000 clones listed, 70% to 90% are singletons. The V end lost 8 bases, the J end lost 0 bases, and 14 bases lay between the germline ends. The CDR3 runs 15 residues. Germline V gene lookup returns CDR1 MDHEN and CDR2 SYDVKM. The sequencing sample was made of peripheral blood. The sequence was collected from a woman aged 25 to 39 with acute or convalescent COVID-19. This chain connects TRBV28 to TRBJ1-3; maybe TRBD1 (5 bases). The CDR3 here is CASEAGGHSGNTIYF. As DNA, the CDR3 is TGTGCCAGCGAGGCCGGGGGTCACTCTGGAAACACCATATATTTT.